One sample yielded the 22 T cell receptor beta chains listed below, sequenced in a study of vaccination and CD4 T cells after COVID-19. Treatment noted: approximately 10-day PBMC culture with coronavirus spike peptide pools or control peptides (ViraFEST assay). Sequencing of the DNA from cultured CD4+ T cells was carried out with the Oncomine TCR Beta short-read assay. TCRdb called the PCR reads again in MiXCR, with one record for every CDR3 protein. The data contain about 17,000 distinct CDR3 sequences, about 63% of them singletons. These receptors' targets are unknown. Material: CD4+ T cells from blood, cultured in vitro. The receptors were gathered from a human donor who had recovered from COVID-19.

Only a few counts were recorded for this clonotype. This sequence joins TRBV11-2 and TRBJ1-1, with D perhaps matching TRBD1 (6 bases). The germline gives CDR1 SGHAT, CDR2 FQNNGV. This CDR3 region has 13 residues. Trimming took 0 bases from V and 10 from J, leaving 12 bases between them. In DNA form, the CDR3 reads TGTGCCAGCAGCTTAGATCTTGGAGGGGGAGCTTTCTTT. Translating it yields CASSLDLGGGAFF.

The chain employs TRBV2 and TRBJ1-2; 7 bases match TRBD1. The V and J ends lost 1 base and 5 bases, in that order; junction bases with no gene match: 10. Germline lookup yields CDR1 SNHLY and CDR2 FYNNEI. The CDR3 is made up of 16 amino acids. The CDR3 bases are TGTGCCAGCAGTGAAGGGACAGGATTGGGGGGATATGGCTACACCTTC. Protein sequence: CASSEGTGLGGYGYTF.

This clonotype occurred once. V is TRBV7-2 and J is TRBJ2-3, with D uncertain. Germline CDR1 SGHTA, CDR2 FQGNSA. This CDR3 is 15 amino acids long. V was pared by 5 bases and J by 1 base, with 13 bases between. The CDR3 nucleotides read TGTGCCAGCAGCCCGACCGGAGACCGCACAGATACGCAGTATTTT. Its protein is CASSPTGDRTDTQYF.

The gene calls are TRBV10-3 and TRBJ2-1; D might be TRBD1 or TRBD2, each matching 5 bases. The CDR3 has 16 amino acids. Between the trimmed V and J ends, which lost 2 bases and 0 bases, there was a span of 11 bases. Germline V lookup: CDR1 ENHRY, CDR2 SYGVKD. The CDR3 region has the DNA TGTGCCATCAGTGAGCGCACGGGACGCTCCTACAATGAGCAGTTCTTC. This gives the protein CAISERTGRSYNEQFF.

The sample holds a few counts of this clonotype. The rearrangement joins TRBV7-6 to TRBJ1-5; perhaps TRBD1 as D (5 bases). CDR3 length: 13 residues. Trimming took 3 bases from V and 6 from J, leaving 9 bases between them. Germline V CDR1 and CDR2: SGHVS, FNYEAQ. The CDR3 reads CASSFQQGQPQHF. DNA of the CDR3: TGTGCCAGCAGCTTCCAGCAGGGTCAGCCCCAGCATTTT.

In this sample, this clonotype turned up a few times. The J gene is TRBJ2-5, the V gene TRBV19; TRBD2 matches at 9 bases. The CDR3 sequence is 14 residues long. Looked up from germline, CDR1 is LNHDA and CDR2 is SQIVND (reference sequence). The trim removed 5 bases at V and 2 bases at J, leaving 3 bases unmatched. This chain's CDR3 is CASSLSGGQETQYF. The CDR3 DNA reads TGTGCCAGTAGTTTAAGCGGGGGGCAAGAGACCCAGTACTTC.

J is TRBJ2-5 and V is TRBV20-1, with D possibly matching TRBD2 (6 bases). V was pared by 3 bases and J by 1 base, with 18 bases between. The CDR3 runs 16 residues. CDR1 and CDR2 (germline): DFQATT, SNEGSKA (reference sequence). The CDR3: CSARSQFRETQETQYF. The CDR3, as DNA: TGCAGTGCTAGGAGCCAATTCCGGGAGACCCAAGAGACCCAGTACTTC.

Notes on this clonotype: A read error may produce the germline difference seen at one junction end. V usage is TRBV19 and J usage is TRBJ2-7, with D possibly TRBD2 on 6 matching bases. This CDR3 contains 13 residues. Looked up from germline, CDR1 is LNHDA and CDR2 is SQIVND (reference sequence). CDR3 amino acids: CTSSIGGSYEQYF. CDR3 DNA sequence: TGTACCAGTAGTATTGGGGGGAGCTACGAGCAGTACTTC.

The V and J genes are TRBV20-1 and TRBJ2-5; D ambiguous. The CDR3 totals 12 residues. CDR1 is DFQATT and CDR2 is SNEGSKA in the germline V gene (reference sequence). Trimming removed 2 bases from V and 3 bases from J, with 7 bases in between. CDR3 region: CSARSSKETQYF. CDR3 nucleotides: TGCAGTGCTAGATCCAGCAAAGAGACCCAGTACTTC.

The V gene is TRBV11-2, the J gene TRBJ2-7, with a possible D match to TRBD2 (5 bases). The germline V and J ends were trimmed by 1 base and 3 bases, with 19 bases remaining between them. The CDR3 runs 17 residues. The germline V gene has CDR1 SGHAT and CDR2 FQNNGV. This chain's CDR3 is CASSLGSQWGEDYEQYF. The CDR3 coding sequence is TGTGCCAGCAGCTTAGGGTCCCAGTGGGGAGAGGACTACGAGCAGTACTTC.

The V and J genes are TRBV30 and TRBJ1-5; no clear D gene. Trimming left V 0 bases short and J 4 bases short, with 7 bases between. The germline gives CDR1 GTSNPN, CDR2 SVGIG (reference sequence). This CDR3 has 13 residues. This CDR3 reads CAWSVEENQPQHF. In nucleotides, the CDR3 is TGTGCCTGGAGTGTAGAGGAGAATCAGCCCCAGCATTTT.

This clonotype was seen a few times. The chain links TRBV6-1 to TRBJ1-5; weak D call: TRBD1 (5 bases). The ends were cut back, 5 bases at V and 4 bases at J, with 15 bases in the middle. Germline V CDR1 and CDR2: MNHNS, SASEGT. The CDR3 contains 15 residues. CDR3 amino acids: CASSPGRPNNQPQHF. The CDR3 bases are TGTGCCAGCAGTCCGGGACGGCCAAATAATCAGCCCCAGCATTTT.

The gene calls are TRBV7-9 and TRBJ2-2, with 11 bases aligning to TRBD2. In germline, CDR1 is SEHNR, CDR2 FQNEAQ (reference sequence). V shed 3 bases and J 1 base; nucleotides not matched to a gene: 10. There are 19 residues in the CDR3. CDR3 sequence (DNA): TGTGCCAGCAGCTTCCTTATGGCTAGCGGGAGGCAGAACACCGGGGAGCTGTTTTTT. Its translation: CASSFLMASGRQNTGELFF.

This rearrangement joins TRBV20-1 to TRBJ2-1; 12 positions agree with TRBD2. Looked up from germline, CDR1 is DFQATT and CDR2 is SNEGSKA (reference sequence). The CDR3 spans 17 residues. Trimming removed 6 bases from V and 8 bases from J; junction bases left unmatched: 17. The CDR3 nucleotides read TGCAGTGCCCATGACCACGGCGCTAGCGGGAGGGCGGATGAGCAGTTCTTC. It specifies CSAHDHGASGRADEQFF.

Of note for this clonotype: A much larger clone sits a single nucleotide away, making a read error possible. The chain is built from TRBV7-9 and TRBJ1-2; D is ambiguous. In germline, CDR1 is SEHNR, CDR2 FQNEAQ (reference sequence). The CDR3 is 13 residues long. In DNA form, the CDR3 reads TGTGCCAGCATGAGGGAAGCTAACTATGGCTACGCCTTC. It translates to CASMREANYGYAF. Variable domain in full (rest from reference TRBV7-9 and TRBJ1-2): DTGVSQNPRHKITKRGQNVTFRCDPISEHNRLYWYRQTLGQGPEFLTYFQNEAQLEKSRLLSDRFSAERPKGSFSTLEIQRTEQGDSAMYLCASMREANYGYAFGSGTRLTVV.

The CDR3 DNA sequence: TGTGCCAGCAGCTTGGAACAGTGGGCCCCTTATAGCAATCAGCCCCAGCATTTT. This gives the protein CASSLEQWAPYSNQPQHF. The J gene is TRBJ1-5, the V gene TRBV7-8; D is unresolved. Trimming cost V 3 bases and J 0 bases, with 18 bases left between them. Per germline, CDR1 SGHVS and CDR2 FQNEAQ. The CDR3 contains 18 residues.

The chain has TRBV10-3 and TRBJ2-3, with D perhaps being TRBD1 or TRBD2 (5 bases each). This CDR3 contains 18 residues. CDR1 is ENHRY and CDR2 is SYGVKD in the germline V gene. V shed 4 bases and J shed 3 bases, with 23 bases lying between them. The CDR3 nucleotides are TGTGCCATCAGTGGTACTAGGGGCGCGAGGGCCAGGACAGATACGCAGTATTTT. Its protein product is CAISGTRGARARTDTQYF.

The chain carries TRBV6-1 and TRBJ2-7, with 11 bases fitting TRBD1. V lost 6 bases, J lost 6 bases, and 4 bases stayed unmatched. The CDR3 is 13 residues long. The germline V gene has CDR1 MNHNS and CDR2 SASEGT. The CDR3 reads CASSLGQGVEQYF. The CDR3 DNA sequence: TGTGCCAGCAGCCTGGGACAGGGGGTCGAGCAGTACTTC.

This chain uses TRBV6-2 or TRBV6-3 with TRBJ2-7; D unclear. V was pared by 7 bases and J by 3 bases, with 7 bases between. The CDR3 is 11 residues long. Germline V gene sequence: CDR1 MNHEY, CDR2 SVGEGT. The CDR3 nucleotides are TGTGCCAGCACGTTGGGCTACGAGCAGTACTTC. Its translation is CASTLGYEQYF.

This chain uses TRBV7-6 with TRBJ1-2; weak D call: TRBD1 (6 bases). Germline CDR1 SGHVS, CDR2 FNYEAQ. The CDR3 spans 13 residues. V lost 5 bases to trimming and J lost 1 base, with 8 bases between them. The CDR3 protein is CASSLQGNYGYTF. For the CDR3, the DNA is TGTGCCAGCAGCCTACAGGGTAACTATGGCTACACCTTC. Drawing the rest from reference TRBV7-6 and TRBJ1-2, the complete variable domain is GAGVSQSPRYKVTKRGQDVALRCDPISGHVSLYWYRQALGQGPEFLTYFNYEAQQDKSGLPNDRFSAERPEGSISTLTIQRTEQRDSAMYRCASSLQGNYGYTFGSGTRLTVV.

A few counts support this clonotype. This chain connects TRBV20-1 to TRBJ1-1; 9 nucleotides match TRBD1. The CDR3 runs 15 residues. V dropped 5 bases and J dropped 2; count of bases not matched to a gene: 9. The germline V gene has CDR1 DFQATT and CDR2 SNEGSKA (reference sequence). Here the CDR3 DNA reads TGCAGTGCTCGGGGACAGGGAGTGGTAAACACTGAAGCTTTCTTT. Protein sequence: CSARGQGVVNTEAFF.

The table lists this clonotype with a few counts. The rearrangement joins TRBV7-2 to TRBJ2-2, with 8 positions matching TRBD1. Germline V CDR1 and CDR2: SGHTA, FQGNSA. V was clipped by 2 bases and J by 7 bases; unmatched bases: 6. The CDR3 length is 15 residues. CDR3 DNA sequence: TGTGCCAGCAGCTTAAGGACAGGGATCAACGGGGAGCTGTTTTTT. Protein sequence: CASSLRTGINGELFF.